This record concerns one T cell receptor beta chain sequence. The antigen is undetermined. The data derive from a study of T-cell reconstitution after alpha-beta-depleted transplantation in children. Germline-derived CDR1 and CDR2 are SGHRS and YFSETQ. The CDR3 has 13 amino acids. V lost 0 bases, J lost 6 bases, and 10 bases lay in between. Whole-study results and caveats: When one year had passed after transplant, most T-cell counts and diversity came from newly produced T cells.

Unique molecular identifiers were incorporated into the prepared TCRbeta library. In TCRdb, the PCR reads were re-called with MiXCR into one record per CDR3 protein. The table records about 980,000 distinct CDR3 sequences, less than 30% of them present only once. V is TRBV5-1 and J is TRBJ2-7, with a weak D call TRBD1 (6 bases). Sequenced material: PBMCs, mostly from graft donor cells, taken 360 days after TCRalphabeta/CD19-depleted stem cell transplant. This TCR came from a boy less than two years old who had a stem cell transplant for SCID, so the T cells may come from the graft donor. The CDR3 DNA reads as TGCGCCAGCAGCTTGGCCAGGGGAGTCGAGCAGTACTTC. Protein product: CASSLARGVEQYF.